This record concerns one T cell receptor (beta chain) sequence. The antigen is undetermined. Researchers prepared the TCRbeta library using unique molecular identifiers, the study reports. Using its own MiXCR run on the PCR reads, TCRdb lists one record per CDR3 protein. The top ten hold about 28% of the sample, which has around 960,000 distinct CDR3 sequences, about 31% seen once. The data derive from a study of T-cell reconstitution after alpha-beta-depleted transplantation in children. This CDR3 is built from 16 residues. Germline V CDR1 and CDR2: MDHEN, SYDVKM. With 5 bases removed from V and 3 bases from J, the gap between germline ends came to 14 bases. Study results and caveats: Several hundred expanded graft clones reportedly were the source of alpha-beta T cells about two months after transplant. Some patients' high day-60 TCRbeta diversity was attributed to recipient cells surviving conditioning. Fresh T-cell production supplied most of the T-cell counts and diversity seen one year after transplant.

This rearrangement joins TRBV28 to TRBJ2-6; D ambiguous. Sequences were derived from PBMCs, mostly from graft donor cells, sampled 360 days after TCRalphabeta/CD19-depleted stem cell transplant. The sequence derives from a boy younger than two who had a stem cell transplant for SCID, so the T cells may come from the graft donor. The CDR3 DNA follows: TGTGCCAGCAGTAAGGCTGGCCCCTTTGGGGCCAACGTCCTGACTTTC. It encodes CASSKAGPFGANVLTF. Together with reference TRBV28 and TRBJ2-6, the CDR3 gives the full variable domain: DVKVTQSSRYLVKRTGEKVFLECVQDMDHENMFWYRQDPGLGLRLIYFSYDVKMKEKGDIPEGYSVSREKKERFSLILESASTNQTSMYLCASSKAGPFGANVLTFGAGSRLTVL.